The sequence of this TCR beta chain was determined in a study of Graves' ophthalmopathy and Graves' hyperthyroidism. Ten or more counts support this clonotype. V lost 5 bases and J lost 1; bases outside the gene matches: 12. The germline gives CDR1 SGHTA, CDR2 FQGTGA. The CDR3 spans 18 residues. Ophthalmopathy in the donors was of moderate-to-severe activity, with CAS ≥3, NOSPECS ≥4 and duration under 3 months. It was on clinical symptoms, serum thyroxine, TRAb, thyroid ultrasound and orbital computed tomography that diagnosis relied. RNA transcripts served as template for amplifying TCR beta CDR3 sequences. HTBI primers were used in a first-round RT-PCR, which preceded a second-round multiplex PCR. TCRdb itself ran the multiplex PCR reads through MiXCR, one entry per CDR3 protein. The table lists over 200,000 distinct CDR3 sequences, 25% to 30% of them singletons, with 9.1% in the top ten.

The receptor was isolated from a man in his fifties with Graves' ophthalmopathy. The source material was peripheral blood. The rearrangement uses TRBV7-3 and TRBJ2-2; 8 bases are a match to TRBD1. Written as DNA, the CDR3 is TGTGCCAGCAGCCTCACCTTTCAGGGGGCAGGGAACACCGGGGAGCTGTTTTTT. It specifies CASSLTFQGAGNTGELFF.